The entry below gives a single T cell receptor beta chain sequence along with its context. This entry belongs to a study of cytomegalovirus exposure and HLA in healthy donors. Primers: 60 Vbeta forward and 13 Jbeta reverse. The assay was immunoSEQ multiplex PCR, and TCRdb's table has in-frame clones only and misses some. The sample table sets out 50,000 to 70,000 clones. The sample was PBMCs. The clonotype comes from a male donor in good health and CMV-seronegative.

CDR3 sequence reads: CASSYTGQGSDEQYF. CDR3 bases: TGTGCCAGCAGTTACACGGGACAGGGATCGGACGAGCAGTACTTC. V is TRBV6-5 and J is TRBJ2-7; 9 nucleotides align to TRBD1. Germline CDR1 and CDR2: MNHEY and SVGAGI. With V trimmed by 2 bases and J by 5 bases, 7 bases remained unmatched. This CDR3 contains 15 residues.